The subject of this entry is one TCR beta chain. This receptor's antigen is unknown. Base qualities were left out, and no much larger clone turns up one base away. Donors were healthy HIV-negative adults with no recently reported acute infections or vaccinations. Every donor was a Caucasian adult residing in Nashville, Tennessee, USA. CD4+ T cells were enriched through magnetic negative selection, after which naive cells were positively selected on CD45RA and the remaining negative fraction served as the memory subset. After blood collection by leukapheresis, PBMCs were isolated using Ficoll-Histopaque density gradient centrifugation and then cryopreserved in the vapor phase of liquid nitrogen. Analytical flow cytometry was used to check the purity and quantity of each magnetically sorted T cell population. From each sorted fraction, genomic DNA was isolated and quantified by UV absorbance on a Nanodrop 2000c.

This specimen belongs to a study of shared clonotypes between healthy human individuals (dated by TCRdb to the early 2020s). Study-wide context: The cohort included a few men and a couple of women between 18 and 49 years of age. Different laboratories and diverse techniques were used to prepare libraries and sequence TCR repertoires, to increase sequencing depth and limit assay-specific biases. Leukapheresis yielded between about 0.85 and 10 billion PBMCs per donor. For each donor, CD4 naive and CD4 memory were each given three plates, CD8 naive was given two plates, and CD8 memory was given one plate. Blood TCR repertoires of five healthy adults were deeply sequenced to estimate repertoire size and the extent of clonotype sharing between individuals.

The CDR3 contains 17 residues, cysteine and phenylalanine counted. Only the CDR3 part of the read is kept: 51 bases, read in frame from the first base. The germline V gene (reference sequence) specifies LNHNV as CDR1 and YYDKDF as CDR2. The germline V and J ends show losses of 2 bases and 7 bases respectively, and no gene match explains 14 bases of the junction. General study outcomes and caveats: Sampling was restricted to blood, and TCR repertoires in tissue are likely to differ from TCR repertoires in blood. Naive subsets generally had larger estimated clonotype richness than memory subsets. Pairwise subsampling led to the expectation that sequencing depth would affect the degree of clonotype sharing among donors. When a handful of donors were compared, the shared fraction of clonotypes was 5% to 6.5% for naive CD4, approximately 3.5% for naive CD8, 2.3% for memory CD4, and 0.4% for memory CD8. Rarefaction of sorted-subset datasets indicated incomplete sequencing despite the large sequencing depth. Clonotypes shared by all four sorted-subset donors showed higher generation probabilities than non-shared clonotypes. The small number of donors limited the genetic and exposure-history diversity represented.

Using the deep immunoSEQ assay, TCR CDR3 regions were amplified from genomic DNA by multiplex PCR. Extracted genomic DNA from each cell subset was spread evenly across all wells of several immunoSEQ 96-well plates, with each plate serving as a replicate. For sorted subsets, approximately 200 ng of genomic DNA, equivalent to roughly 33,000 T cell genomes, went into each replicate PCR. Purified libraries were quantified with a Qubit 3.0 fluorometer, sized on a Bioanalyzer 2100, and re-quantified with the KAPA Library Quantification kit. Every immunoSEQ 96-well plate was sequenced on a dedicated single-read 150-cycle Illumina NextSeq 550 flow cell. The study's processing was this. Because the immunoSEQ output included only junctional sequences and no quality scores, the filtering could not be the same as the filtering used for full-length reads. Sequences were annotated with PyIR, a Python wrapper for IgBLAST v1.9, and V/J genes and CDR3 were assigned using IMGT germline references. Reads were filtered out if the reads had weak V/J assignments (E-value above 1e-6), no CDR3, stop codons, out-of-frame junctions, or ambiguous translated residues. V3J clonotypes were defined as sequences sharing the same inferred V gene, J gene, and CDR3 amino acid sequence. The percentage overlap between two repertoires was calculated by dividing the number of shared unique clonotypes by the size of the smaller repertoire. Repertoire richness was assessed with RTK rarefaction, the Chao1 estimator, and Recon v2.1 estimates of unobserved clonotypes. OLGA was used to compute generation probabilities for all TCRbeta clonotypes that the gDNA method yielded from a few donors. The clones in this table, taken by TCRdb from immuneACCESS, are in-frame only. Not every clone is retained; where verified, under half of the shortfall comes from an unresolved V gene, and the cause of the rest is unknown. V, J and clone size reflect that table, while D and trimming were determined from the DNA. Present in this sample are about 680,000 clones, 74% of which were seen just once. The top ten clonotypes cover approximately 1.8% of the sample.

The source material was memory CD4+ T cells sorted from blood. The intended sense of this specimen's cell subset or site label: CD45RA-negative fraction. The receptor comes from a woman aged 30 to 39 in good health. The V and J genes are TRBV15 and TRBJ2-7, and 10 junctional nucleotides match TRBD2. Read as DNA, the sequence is TGTGCCACCAGCAGAACACACGCTAGCGGGAGTCCGGGGGAGCAGTACTTC. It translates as CATSRTHASGSPGEQYF.